The 25 T cell receptor beta chains presented below share a single source sample, sequenced in a study of blood T cells in healthy people across ages (dated by TCRdb to the mid-2010s). Libraries were prepared through 5' RACE. The sample was run on an Illumina HiSeq 2500. The second PCR ran for about 7 to 11 cycles and used a J-beta primer mix along with a sample-barcoded 5' primer. TCRdb reprocessed the public reads (quality trimming at Q25 with fastp, clone calling with MiXCR) and kept in-frame beta chains. A single entry per CDR3 protein holds the most common genes and DNA from its merged rows. The sample includes some 920,000 distinct CDR3 sequences, with just over 50% observed a single time. The ten top clones hold 20% to 25% of the sample. The sequencing sample was made of blood. The receptors originated from a woman aged 55-70 years in good health.

About this clonotype itself: This sequence may be a read error, since a much larger clone differs from it by one base. The chain has TRBV7-9 and TRBJ2-3; D is unclear. Trimming pared 5 bases from V and 3 bases from J, leaving 12 bases between. The germline V gene has CDR1 SEHNR and CDR2 FQNEAQ (reference sequence). The CDR3 has 14 amino acids. CDR3 sequence (DNA): TGTGCCAGCAGCGTAATCTGGGGAACAGATACGCAGTATTTT. Translation: CASSVIWGTDTQYF.

The gene calls are TRBV20-1 and TRBJ2-7, with no clear D. Deletions cut 0 bases from V and 2 bases from J, with 11 bases between. The CDR3 is 14 amino acids. Germline-derived CDR1 and CDR2 are DFQATT and SNEGSKA (reference sequence). This chain's CDR3 is CSARDSPPPYEQYF. DNA for the CDR3: TGCAGTGCTAGAGATTCCCCTCCTCCCTACGAGCAGTACTTC.

This chain connects TRBV7-9 to TRBJ2-3; TRBD2 matches 7 bases. CDR3 length: 18 amino acids. V lost 4 bases, J lost 0 bases, and 13 bases stayed unmatched. Germline V gene sequence: CDR1 SEHNR, CDR2 FQNEAQ (reference sequence). The CDR3, as DNA: TGTGCCAGCAGCTCCCCCAACCTAGCGGATTCTAGCACAGATACGCAGTATTTT. Its protein product is CASSSPNLADSSTDTQYF.

This clonotype was found a few times. V gene TRBV7-9 combines with J gene TRBJ2-7; D possibly corresponds to TRBD1 (5 bases). Trimming took 6 bases from V and 2 from J, leaving 14 bases between them. CDR3 length: 14 amino acids. CDR1 is SEHNR and CDR2 is FQNEAQ in the germline V gene (reference sequence). CDR3 in DNA: TGTGCCAGCAGTATCGACAGCGTTACCTACGAGCAGTACTTC. Protein product: CASSIDSVTYEQYF.

This clonotype has a handful of counts. The chain combines TRBV6-1 with TRBJ2-7; the match to TRBD1 covers 8 bases. CDR3 size: 15 residues. Germline V gene sequence: CDR1 MNHNS, CDR2 SASEGT. Trimming removed 0 bases from V and 3 bases from J; junction bases left unmatched: 4. CDR3 in amino acids: CASSEAGQGLYEQYF. CDR3 in DNA: TGTGCCAGCAGTGAAGCTGGACAGGGACTCTACGAGCAGTACTTC.

CDR3 DNA sequence: TGCGCCAGCAGCTTGGCCGGGGATGCCTCTGGGGCCAACGTCCTGACTTTC. It is translated as CASSLAGDASGANVLTF. The chain carries TRBV5-1 and TRBJ2-6; D may be TRBD2 (5 bases). The CDR3 has 17 amino acids. Germline V gene sequence: CDR1 SGHRS, CDR2 YFSETQ. V shed 0 bases and J shed 0 bases, with 10 bases lying between them.

This chain links TRBV20-1 with TRBJ2-5; TRBD1 agrees at 10 bases. The junction had 8 bases not matched to a gene; V was cut back by 6 bases and J by 4 bases. The CDR3 runs 14 residues. CDR1 is DFQATT and CDR2 is SNEGSKA in the germline V gene (reference sequence). The CDR3 protein is CSAPDRGRAETQYF. The CDR3 DNA follows: TGCAGTGCCCCGGACAGGGGGAGGGCAGAGACCCAGTACTTC.

The V and J genes are TRBV29-1 and TRBJ1-2, with D maybe TRBD1 (6 bases). Trimming removed 6 bases at V and 0 bases at J, with 11 bases between. The CDR3 has 13 amino acids. The germline V gene has CDR1 SQVTM and CDR2 ANQGSEA. Here the CDR3 DNA reads TGCAGCGTGGGAGGGGGAACTAACTATGGCTACACCTTC. Translating gives CSVGGGTNYGYTF.

This clonotype was found once. The chain employs TRBV6-6 and TRBJ2-7; 7 nucleotides align to TRBD1. Germline CDR1 and CDR2: MNHNY and SVGAGI (reference sequence). Germline trimming cut 6 bases from V and 0 bases from J; bases unmatched to any gene: 8. The length of the CDR3 is 15 residues. CDR3 sequence (DNA): TGTGCCAGCAGGAACAGGGGTGGTCGCTCCTACGAGCAGTACTTC. It specifies CASRNRGGRSYEQYF.

This chain connects TRBV5-1 to TRBJ1-1; perhaps TRBD1 as D (5 bases). CDR1 SGHRS and CDR2 YFSETQ come from the germline V gene. Trimming pared 6 bases from V and 6 bases from J, leaving 9 bases between. The CDR3 extends over 11 amino acids. This chain's CDR3 is CASKFRAEAFF. The CDR3 region has the DNA TGCGCCAGCAAGTTCAGGGCTGAAGCTTTCTTT.

The rearrangement links TRBV7-2 to TRBJ2-7; possible D gene TRBD1, 6 bases. V was trimmed by 5 bases and J by 0 bases, leaving 11 bases between them. CDR1 is SGHTA, CDR2 FQGNSA, per germline. CDR3 length: 14 residues. Written as DNA, the CDR3 is TGTGCCAGCAGCAACAGGGCCCGCTCCTACGAGCAGTACTTC. It encodes CASSNRARSYEQYF.

With respect to this clonotype: At one of its ends the junction is not consistent with the germline gene, which may arise from a read error. The chain combines TRBV3-1 with TRBJ2-1; TRBD2 matches 7 bases. CDR1 and CDR2 (germline): LGHDT, YNNKEL (reference sequence). The CDR3 sequence is 12 residues long. CDR3 residues: CAGSYSGREQFF. The CDR3 coding sequence is TGTGCCGGCAGCTATAGCGGGCGTGAGCAGTTCTTC.

The J gene is TRBJ2-1, the V gene TRBV20-1, with D possibly TRBD2 on 6 matching bases. In germline, CDR1 is DFQATT, CDR2 SNEGSKA (reference sequence). V lost 0 bases and J lost 2, with 11 bases in between. The CDR3 has 15 amino acids. CDR3 sequence (DNA): TGCAGTGCTAGAGACGCGGGAAGGCCCTACAATGAGCAGTTCTTC. Its translation is CSARDAGRPYNEQFF.

The chain uses TRBV6-6 and TRBJ2-1; 7 nucleotides match TRBD1. V was pared by 5 bases and J by 2 bases, with 9 bases of the junction left unmatched. The CDR3 totals 16 residues. Germline loops: CDR1 MNHNY, CDR2 SVGAGI (reference sequence). This chain's CDR3 is CASSNPPGQTYNEQFF. For the CDR3, the DNA is TGTGCCAGCAGTAACCCACCGGGACAGACCTACAATGAGCAGTTCTTC.

The table lists this clonotype with a few counts. The V gene is TRBV7-2, the J gene TRBJ2-7, with D maybe TRBD2 (6 bases). From germline, CDR1 is SGHTA and CDR2 FQGNSA. V gave up 5 bases and J gave up 3 bases, with 14 bases separating them. The CDR3 spans 14 residues. The DNA of the CDR3 is TGTGCCAGCAGCAAAGGGCGGGATTTCTACGAGCAGTACTTC. Protein product: CASSKGRDFYEQYF. Full variable domain (outside the CDR3, taken from reference TRBV7-2 and TRBJ2-7): GAGVSQSPSNKVTEKGKDVELRCDPISGHTALYWYRQSLGQGLEFLIYFQGNSAPDKSGLPSDRFSAERTGGSVSTLTIQRTQQEDSAVYLCASSKGRDFYEQYFGPGTRLTVT.

The rearrangement uses TRBV25-1 and TRBJ1-2, with D maybe TRBD1 (6 bases). Trimming cost V 5 bases and J 6 bases, with 13 bases left between them. This CDR3 region has 13 residues. CDR1 is MGHDK, CDR2 SYGVNS, per germline. CDR3 sequence reads: CASSRRGGHGYTF. The DNA for the CDR3 is TGTGCCAGCAGTCGCCGAGGGGGGCATGGCTACACCTTC.

This chain links TRBV29-1 with TRBJ1-2; D unclear. Deletions cut 6 bases from V and 4 bases from J, with 12 bases between. Germline V gene sequence: CDR1 SQVTM, CDR2 ANQGSEA. The CDR3 sequence is 12 residues long. The CDR3 sequence is CSVRVIGYGYTF. The CDR3 nucleotides read TGCAGCGTCCGGGTAATTGGCTATGGCTACACCTTC. The complete variable domain, with remaining parts taken from reference TRBV29-1 and TRBJ1-2, reads SAVISQKPSRDICQRGTSLTIQCQVDSQVTMMFWYRQQPGQSLTLIATANQGSEATYESGFVIDKFPISRPNLTFSTLTVSNMSPEDSSIYLCSVRVIGYGYTFGSGTRLTVV.

Points on this clonotype: A read error may account for a junction end that differs from germline. The chain is built from TRBV20-1 and TRBJ1-2; D gene uncertain. CDR3 length: 13 amino acids. Looked up from germline, CDR1 is DFQATT and CDR2 is SNEGSKA (reference sequence). CDR3 DNA: TGCAGTGCTAGTCGGGATACCCACTATGACTACACCTTC. It is translated as CSASRDTHYDYTF.

The rearrangement joins TRBV7-9 to TRBJ2-3; tentatively, D is TRBD2 (5 bases). The CDR3 is 15 amino acids. V was clipped by 3 bases and J by 2 bases, with 12 bases between them. Germline-derived CDR1 and CDR2 are SEHNR and FQNEAQ (reference sequence). DNA for the CDR3: TGTGCCAGCAGCTTCACCCTCGGGAACACAGATACGCAGTATTTT. It yields the protein CASSFTLGNTDTQYF.

In its sample, this clonotype was seen a few times. The V and J genes are TRBV6-1 and TRBJ2-7; TRBD2 might be the D (6 bases). The CDR3 runs to 13 residues. Germline CDR1 and CDR2: MNHNS and SASEGT. Trimming shortened V by 6 bases and J by 0 bases, and 9 bases separated the two germline ends. The DNA for the CDR3 is TGTGCCAGCAGGGACGGGGGCTCCTACGAGCAGTACTTC. This codes for CASRDGGSYEQYF.

The V and J genes are TRBV20-1 and TRBJ2-1; 7 nucleotides align to TRBD1. The germline V gene encodes CDR1 DFQATT and CDR2 SNEGSKA (reference sequence). The CDR3 has 16 amino acids. J lost 4 bases, V lost 1 base, and 10 bases had no gene match. The CDR3 region is CSARGLEGARYNEQFF. DNA of the CDR3: TGCAGTGCTAGAGGGCTTGAGGGGGCGCGTTACAATGAGCAGTTCTTC.

This clonotype was detected only a few times. This chain connects TRBV27 to TRBJ2-7; 8 bases match TRBD1. Trimming removed 6 bases from V and 4 bases from J; junction bases left unmatched: 5. The CDR3 spans 13 residues. Germline V gene lookup returns CDR1 MNHEY and CDR2 SMNVEV (reference sequence). CDR3 in amino acids: CASRGDRRYEQYF. CDR3 nucleotides: TGTGCCAGCAGAGGGGACAGGAGATACGAGCAGTACTTC.

This chain uses TRBV5-1 with TRBJ2-7, with TRBD2 matching over 11 bases. Germline assignment: CDR1 SGHRS and CDR2 YFSETQ. The CDR3 has 18 residues. V shed 2 bases, J shed 3 bases, and the junction held 13 bases outside the gene matches. DNA of the CDR3: TGCGCCAGCAGCTTTCAGGGACTAGCGGAATTAATGAACTACGAGCAGTACTTC. Amino acids: CASSFQGLAELMNYEQYF.

The CDR3 nucleotides are TGTGCCAGCAGTGCGGGTCGGGGGACTAGACATGAGCAGTTCTTC. As protein: CASSAGRGTRHEQFF. The chain recombines TRBV12-3 or TRBV12-4 with TRBJ2-1, with 8 nucleotides matching TRBD2. V shed 5 bases and J 8 bases; nucleotides not matched to a gene: 11. The CDR3 sequence is 15 residues long.

This clonotype appeared a few times. The CDR3 DNA sequence: TGTGCCAGCAGCCCGGACAGGGCTTTGCGTGGCTACACCTTC. The encoded protein is CASSPDRALRGYTF. J is TRBJ1-2 and V is TRBV2; 8 positions match TRBD1. Trimming took 6 bases from V and 7 from J; bases not matched to a gene: 10. The germline V gene encodes CDR1 SNHLY and CDR2 FYNNEI. The CDR3 loop spans 14 amino acids.